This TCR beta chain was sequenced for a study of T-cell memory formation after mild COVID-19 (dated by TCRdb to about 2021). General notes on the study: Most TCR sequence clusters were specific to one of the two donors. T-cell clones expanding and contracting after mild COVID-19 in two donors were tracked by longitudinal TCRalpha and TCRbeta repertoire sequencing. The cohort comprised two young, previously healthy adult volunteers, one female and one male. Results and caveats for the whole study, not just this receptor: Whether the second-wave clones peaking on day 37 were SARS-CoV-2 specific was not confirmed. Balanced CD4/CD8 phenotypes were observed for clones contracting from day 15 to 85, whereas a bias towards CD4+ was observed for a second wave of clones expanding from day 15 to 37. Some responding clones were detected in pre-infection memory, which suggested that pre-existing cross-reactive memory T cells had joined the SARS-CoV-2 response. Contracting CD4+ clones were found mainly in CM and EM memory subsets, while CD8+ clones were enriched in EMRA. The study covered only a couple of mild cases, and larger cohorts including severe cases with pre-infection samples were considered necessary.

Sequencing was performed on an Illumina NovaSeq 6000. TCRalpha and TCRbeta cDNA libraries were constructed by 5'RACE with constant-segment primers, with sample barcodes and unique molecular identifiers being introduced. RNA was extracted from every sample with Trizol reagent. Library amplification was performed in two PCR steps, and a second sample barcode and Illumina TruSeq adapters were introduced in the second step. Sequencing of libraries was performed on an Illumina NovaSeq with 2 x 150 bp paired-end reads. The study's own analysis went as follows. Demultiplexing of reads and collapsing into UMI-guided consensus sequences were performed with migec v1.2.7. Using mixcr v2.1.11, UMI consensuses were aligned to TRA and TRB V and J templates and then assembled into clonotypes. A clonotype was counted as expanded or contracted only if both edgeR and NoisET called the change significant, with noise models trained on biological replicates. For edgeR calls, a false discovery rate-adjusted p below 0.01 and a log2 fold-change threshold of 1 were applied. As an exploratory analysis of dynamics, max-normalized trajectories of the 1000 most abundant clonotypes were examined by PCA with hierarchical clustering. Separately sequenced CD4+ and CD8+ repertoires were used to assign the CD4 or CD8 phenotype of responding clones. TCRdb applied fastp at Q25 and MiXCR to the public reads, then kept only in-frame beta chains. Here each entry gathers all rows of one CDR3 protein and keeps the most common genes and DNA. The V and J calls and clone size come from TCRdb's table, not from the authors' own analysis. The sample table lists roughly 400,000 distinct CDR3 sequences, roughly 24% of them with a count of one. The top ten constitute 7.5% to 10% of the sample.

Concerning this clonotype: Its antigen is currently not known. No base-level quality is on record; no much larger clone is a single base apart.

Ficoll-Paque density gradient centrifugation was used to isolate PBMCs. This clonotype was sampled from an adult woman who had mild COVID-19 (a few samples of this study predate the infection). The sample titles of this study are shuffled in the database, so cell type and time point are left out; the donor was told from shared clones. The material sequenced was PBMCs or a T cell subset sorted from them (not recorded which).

The nucleotide sequence is given as TGCGCCAGCAGCCTCCCAGAGCGAGGGAATGAGCAGTTCTTC. Its amino acids are CASSLPERGNEQFF. The sequence joins TRBV5-1 to TRBJ2-1, and perhaps TRBD2 as D gene, on 5 matching bases. Reading from cysteine to phenylalanine, the CDR3 counts 14 amino acids. Only the CDR3 DNA stays, 42 bases, in frame from base 1. The junction carries 15 bases between V and J, which are trimmed by 4 bases and 7 bases respectively. CDR1 and CDR2 are read off the germline V gene as SGHRS and YFSETQ.